This T cell receptor beta chain was recovered during a study of cytomegalovirus exposure and HLA in healthy donors. Both 60 Vbeta primers and 13 Jbeta primers went into the PCR. Profiling relied on immunoSEQ multiplex PCR, and the TCRdb table lists in-frame clones only, not all of them. The repertoire holds tens of thousands of clones, with roughly 66% as singletons. The CDR3 is 14 amino acids. Germline V CDR1 and CDR2: SGHTA, FQGTGA. This clone has just one count. No antigen is known for it. One junction end does not reproduce the germline sequence, and a read error may be involved. General study points: In a later analysis, the majority of CMV-associated beta chains seemingly showed HLA restriction. Later analysis reportedly placed an Asian-associated ancestry cluster below the roughly 700-donor mean in N-insertions. A likely sequencing artifact accounted for one observed cluster of highly shared sequence variants.

The clonotype comes from a man aged 25 to 40 in good health and CMV-seronegative. V and J are TRBV7-3 and TRBJ2-2; D is possibly TRBD2 (7 bases). The sample consisted of PBMCs. Written as DNA, the CDR3 is TGTGCCAGCAGCTTAGGGGGGGCAACCGCGGAGCTGTTTTTT. This encodes CASSLGGATAELFF.